These 31 T cell receptor beta chains share one sample of origin, sequenced in a study of T cells in tuberculosis. Only in-frame clones appear in the TCRdb table, and some are missing; sequencing was by immunoSEQ multiplex PCR. The table lists fewer than 40,000 clones, 85% to 95% of them singletons. Time point: new active TB diagnosis, blood taken before or within 7 days of starting treatment. Sample: PBMCs, taken at tuberculosis diagnosis. The receptors shown here come from an adult with tuberculosis.

The rearrangement links TRBV6-1 to TRBJ1-6, with 7 bases that match TRBD1. This CDR3 spans 13 amino acids. V gave up 7 bases and J gave up 7 bases; unmatched junction bases: 4. Germline V lookup: CDR1 MNHNS, CDR2 SASEGT. CDR3 region: CASIETGNSPLHF. The CDR3 DNA follows: TGTGCCAGCATAGAGACAGGGAATTCACCCCTCCACTTT.

The chain combines TRBV15 with TRBJ1-5, with TRBD1 matching over 9 bases. CDR1 LNHNV and CDR2 YYDKDF come from the germline V gene (reference sequence). Trimming took 0 bases from V and 7 from J; bases not matched to a gene: 4. The CDR3 extends over 15 amino acids. Here the CDR3 DNA reads TGTGCCACCAGCAGAGAACGGGACAGGGAACAGCCCCAGCATTTT. It encodes CATSRERDREQPQHF. The full variable domain, its missing parts supplied by reference TRBV15 and TRBJ1-5, is DAMVIQNPRYQVTQFGKPVTLSCSQTLNHNVMYWYQQKSSQAPKLLFHYYDKDFNNEADTPDNFQSRRPNTSFCFLDIRSPGLGDTAMYLCATSRERDREQPQHFGDGTRLSIL.

The rearrangement uses TRBV5-6 and TRBJ1-6; D is unclear. Trimming cost V 6 bases and J 8 bases, with 15 bases left between them. The germline V gene has CDR1 SGHDT and CDR2 YYEEEE. This CDR3 is 14 amino acids long. The CDR3 DNA is TGTGCCAGCACCCCATGGGCAGTCCATTCACCCCTCCACTTT. Its protein is CASTPWAVHSPLHF.

V and J are TRBV25-1 and TRBJ1-6; D call uncertain. The CDR3 sequence is 15 residues long. V lost 3 bases, J lost 5 bases, and 11 bases lay in between. Germline V CDR1 and CDR2: MGHDK, SYGVNS. The chain's CDR3 is CASSDTPHNNSPLHF. CDR3 in DNA: TGTGCCAGCAGTGACACACCCCATAATAATTCACCCCTCCACTTT.

The chain uses TRBV6-1 and TRBJ1-6; D is perhaps TRBD1 (6 bases). Germline-derived CDR1 and CDR2 are MNHNS and SASEGT. Trimming stripped 10 bases from V and 6 bases from J, with 16 bases between. This CDR3 has 14 residues. The CDR3 here is CATVEGRGNSPLHF. In DNA, the CDR3 is TGTGCCACCGTCGAGGGCAGGGGTAATTCACCCCTCCACTTT.

V is TRBV4-3 and J is TRBJ1-4, with TRBD1 matching 7 bases. The CDR3 is made up of 15 amino acids. V dropped 2 bases and J dropped 3; count of bases not matched to a gene: 3. The germline V gene encodes CDR1 LGHNA and CDR2 YSLEER. The CDR3 coding sequence is TGCGCCAGCAGCCAAAAGGGACAGCCTAATGAAAAACTGTTTTTT. It translates to CASSQKGQPNEKLFF.

This chain uses TRBV6-5 with TRBJ1-5; D gene uncertain. CDR1 MNHEY and CDR2 SVGAGI come from the germline V gene. This CDR3 spans 16 amino acids. V shed 0 bases and J shed 0 bases, with 9 bases lying between them. CDR3 amino acids: CASSYSGSNSNQPQHF. The CDR3 DNA reads as TGTGCCAGCAGTTACTCCGGTAGCAATAGCAATCAGCCCCAGCATTTT.

This clone occurred once. This chain uses TRBV2 with TRBJ2-7; tentative D call: TRBD1 (6 bases). This CDR3 is 14 amino acids long. Germline assignment: CDR1 SNHLY and CDR2 FYNNEI. V lost 3 bases to trimming and J lost 3 bases, with 12 bases between them. This CDR3 reads CASSDGDTVYEQYF. The CDR3 bases are TGTGCCAGCAGTGACGGGGACACGGTCTACGAGCAGTACTTC.

This chain connects TRBV29-1 to TRBJ1-3; D remains ambiguous. Germline CDR1 and CDR2: SQVTM and ANQGSEA. CDR3 length equals 13 residues. The germline V and J ends were trimmed by 6 bases and 2 bases, with 11 bases remaining between them. CDR3 loop: CSVQSTPGNTIYF. CDR3 sequence (DNA): TGCAGCGTACAGTCTACCCCTGGAAACACCATATATTTT.

This chain connects TRBV18 to TRBJ1-4, with 7 positions matching TRBD1. There are 14 residues in the CDR3. The V gene end was trimmed by 4 bases and the J gene end by 5 bases; junction bases not matched to a gene: 4. CDR1 and CDR2 (germline): KGHSH, LQKENI. Written as DNA, the CDR3 is TGTGCCAGCTCACGACAGGGCCAGAATGAAAAACTGTTTTTT. This encodes CASSRQGQNEKLFF.

V usage is TRBV19 and J usage is TRBJ2-2; 7 bases are shared with TRBD2. The ends lost 8 bases at V and 0 bases at J; junction bases unmatched: 12. Germline-derived CDR1 and CDR2 are LNHDA and SQIVND (reference sequence). The CDR3 has 17 residues. The CDR3 DNA reads TGTGCCAGTGGCGGTCGCCGCGGGGGTACGAACACCGGGGAGCTGTTTTTT. Translation: CASGGRRGGTNTGELFF. The full variable domain, with the rest looked up from reference TRBV19 and TRBJ2-2, is DGGITQSPKYLFRKEGQNVTLSCEQNLNHDAMYWYRQDPGQGLRLIYYSQIVNDFQKGDIAEGYSVSREKKESFPLTVTSAQKNPTAFYLCASGGRRGGTNTGELFFGEGSRLTVL.

The rearrangement joins TRBV11-1 to TRBJ2-3, with 7 nucleotides matching TRBD2. Trimming took 4 bases from V and 5 from J; bases not matched to a gene: 6. The CDR3 extends over 14 amino acids. From germline, CDR1 is SGHAT and CDR2 FQDESV (reference sequence). The CDR3 DNA reads as TGTGCCAGCAGCTCCCCTGGGGGGGGAGATACGCAGTATTTT. Its protein product is CASSSPGGGDTQYF.

The table lists this clone with a count of one. This chain connects TRBV27 to TRBJ2-1; a possible D gene is TRBD1 (6 bases). V dropped 5 bases and J dropped 6 bases, with 17 bases sitting between them. Germline assignment: CDR1 MNHEY and CDR2 SMNVEV (reference sequence). This CDR3 has 15 residues. This CDR3 is CASSDPGGTRNEQFF. For the CDR3, the DNA is TGTGCCAGCAGTGATCCTGGGGGCACTCGCAATGAGCAGTTCTTC.

This clone occurred once. V usage is TRBV5-1 and J usage is TRBJ2-2; tentatively, D is TRBD2 (7 bases). This CDR3 is 18 amino acids long. Trimming cost V 5 bases and J 5 bases, with 25 bases left between them. Per the germline V gene, CDR1 is SGHRS and CDR2 is YFSETQ. This chain's CDR3 is CASSLSAGALLGTGELFF. The CDR3 DNA reads TGCGCCAGCAGTCTTTCGGCGGGGGCGCTTCTCGGGACCGGGGAGCTGTTTTTT.

In this sample, this clone turned up a few times. This chain uses TRBV30 with TRBJ1-5; D ambiguous. V lost 1 base and J lost 0, with 4 bases in between. The CDR3 covers 13 residues. The germline V gene encodes CDR1 GTSNPN and CDR2 SVGIG (reference sequence). The CDR3 loop is CAWSASSNQPQHF. CDR3 DNA: TGTGCCTGGAGTGCTAGTAGCAATCAGCCCCAGCATTTT.

The chain couples TRBV19 to TRBJ1-2, with 11 bases identical to TRBD1. Germline V gene lookup returns CDR1 LNHDA and CDR2 SQIVND (reference sequence). CDR3 length: 16 residues. V shed 2 bases and J 8 bases; nucleotides not matched to a gene: 10. CDR3 sequence reads: CASSITLGQGADGYTF. Here the CDR3 DNA reads TGTGCCAGTAGTATAACCCTTGGACAGGGGGCAGACGGCTACACCTTC.

The chain has TRBV4-1 and TRBJ2-1; D gene uncertain. Germline lookup yields CDR1 MGHRA and CDR2 YSYEKL. The CDR3 runs 16 residues. The germline V and J ends were trimmed by 1 base and 0 bases, with 10 bases remaining between them. The CDR3 bases are TGCGCCAGCAGCCAAGGACTCCCCGGCTCCTACAATGAGCAGTTCTTC. Translated: CASSQGLPGSYNEQFF.

CDR3 sequence reads: CSVERFFHPKNIQYF. The CDR3, as DNA: TGCAGCGTTGAACGGTTCTTTCATCCCAAAAACATTCAGTACTTC. This rearrangement joins TRBV29-1 to TRBJ2-4; D remains unclear. CDR1 is SQVTM and CDR2 is ANQGSEA in the germline V gene. Trimming shortened V by 2 bases and J by 2 bases, and 13 bases separated the two germline ends. The CDR3 is made up of 15 amino acids.

The chain uses TRBV28 and TRBJ2-3; 9 bases fit TRBD1. Germline V CDR1 and CDR2: MDHEN, SYDVKM. J was trimmed by 2 bases and V by 5 bases; bases with no gene match: 8. The length of the CDR3 is 16 residues. The CDR3 here is CASSGGDREYTDTQYF. CDR3 DNA: TGTGCCAGCAGTGGTGGGGACAGGGAATACACAGATACGCAGTATTTT. Full variable domain (outside the CDR3, taken from reference TRBV28 and TRBJ2-3): DVKVTQSSRYLVKRTGEKVFLECVQDMDHENMFWYRQDPGLGLRLIYFSYDVKMKEKGDIPEGYSVSREKKERFSLILESASTNQTSMYLCASSGGDREYTDTQYFGPGTRLTVL.

The CDR3 nucleotides are TGTGCCAGCAGCACTAATAGCGGGGGGTTTGGTGATACGCAGTATTTT. Amino acid sequence: CASSTNSGGFGDTQYF. This chain connects TRBV11-2 to TRBJ2-3, with TRBD2 identical over 10 bases. The CDR3 consists of 16 residues. V shed 5 bases and J 6 bases; nucleotides not matched to a gene: 11. Germline lookup yields CDR1 SGHAT and CDR2 FQNNGV.

This clone was seen only a few times. The V and J genes are TRBV6-6 and TRBJ1-4; D not resolved. The CDR3 sequence is 12 residues long. In germline, CDR1 is MNHNY, CDR2 SVGAGI (reference sequence). V lost 8 bases, J lost 4 bases, and 8 bases lay in between. The chain's CDR3 is CASQQNNEKLFF. For the CDR3, the DNA is TGTGCCAGCCAACAGAATAATGAAAAACTGTTTTTT.

This chain links TRBV5-1 with TRBJ2-3; no clear D gene. Per germline, CDR1 SGHRS and CDR2 YFSETQ. CDR3 length equals 15 residues. Trimming pared 0 bases from V and 1 base from J, leaving 9 bases between. CDR3 residues: CASSLGHTGTDTQYF. The DNA for the CDR3 is TGCGCCAGCAGCTTGGGACACACGGGCACAGATACGCAGTATTTT.

This chain joins TRBV27 and TRBJ2-3; 9 bases line up with TRBD1. From germline, CDR1 is MNHEY and CDR2 SMNVEV (reference sequence). CDR3 length equals 16 residues. V gave up 5 bases and J gave up 2 bases; unmatched junction bases: 8. CDR3 protein: CASSTYRGRVTDTQYF. Written as DNA, the CDR3 is TGTGCCAGCAGTACATACAGGGGGCGCGTCACAGATACGCAGTATTTT.

The chain has TRBV7-3 and TRBJ1-1; 9 nucleotides line up with TRBD1. This CDR3 contains 14 residues. V shed 5 bases, J shed 4 bases, and the junction held 5 bases outside the gene matches. The germline V gene has CDR1 SGHTA and CDR2 FQGTGA. The CDR3 DNA sequence: TGTGCCAGCAGCCCGGGACAGGGTGCCACTGAAGCTTTCTTT. Translating gives CASSPGQGATEAFF.

The gene calls are TRBV29-1 and TRBJ2-4, with TRBD1 as a possible D gene (5 bases). The CDR3 totals 15 residues. V was cut by 2 bases and J by 0 bases, with 11 bases left in between. CDR1 and CDR2 from the germline V gene are SQVTM and ANQGSEA. The CDR3 DNA reads TGCAGCGTTGAATCTCCAGGGATAGCCAAAAACATTCAGTACTTC. Translation gives CSVESPGIAKNIQYF.

The chain has TRBV28 and TRBJ2-3; 8 nucleotides agree with TRBD1. Trimming took 10 bases from V and 7 from J; bases not matched to a gene: 7. The CDR3 loop spans 12 amino acids. In germline, CDR1 is MDHEN, CDR2 SYDVKM. The CDR3 DNA reads as TGTGCCACCAAAGACAGGGGTAATACGCAGTATTTT. Amino acid sequence: CATKDRGNTQYF.

The rearrangement joins TRBV19 to TRBJ1-1; TRBD1 matches at 8 bases. Germline V gene sequence: CDR1 LNHDA, CDR2 SQIVND (reference sequence). The CDR3 consists of 14 residues. The V gene end was trimmed by 4 bases and the J gene end by 4 bases; junction bases not matched to a gene: 5. DNA of the CDR3: TGTGCCAGTAGTACTCCAGGGGGCTTCACTGAAGCTTTCTTT. Protein sequence: CASSTPGGFTEAFF.

The chain is built from TRBV12-5 and TRBJ2-5, with 8 bases identical to TRBD1. In germline, CDR1 is LGHNT, CDR2 FRNRAP. V trimming: 3 bases; J trimming: 6 bases; junction bases outside the gene matches: 9. The CDR3 spans 15 residues. The CDR3 region has the DNA TGTGCTAGTGGTTTACGACAGGGGAAAGGGCAGACCCAGTACTTC. It specifies CASGLRQGKGQTQYF.

This chain joins TRBV6-1 and TRBJ1-2, with D unresolved. In germline, CDR1 is MNHNS, CDR2 SASEGT. V lost 4 bases, J lost 2 bases, and 11 bases lay in between. CDR3 length: 14 amino acids. In nucleotides, the CDR3 is TGTGCCAGCAGTGGGCAAGGAGACAACTATGGCTACACCTTC. Translation gives CASSGQGDNYGYTF.

This chain connects TRBV2 to TRBJ1-4; D remains ambiguous. The CDR3 spans 13 residues. V was cut by 4 bases and J by 8 bases, with 11 bases left in between. Per germline, CDR1 SNHLY and CDR2 FYNNEI. The CDR3 region is CASSVRVWEKLFF. The CDR3 DNA sequence: TGTGCCAGCAGTGTTCGGGTCTGGGAAAAACTGTTTTTT.

The V call is TRBV27, the J call TRBJ2-2, with TRBD1 matching 10 bases. V shed 10 bases, J shed 4 bases, and the junction held 6 bases outside the gene matches. The CDR3 sequence is 14 residues long. Per germline, CDR1 MNHEY and CDR2 SMNVEV (reference sequence). The CDR3 DNA reads TGTGCCATCGCAAGGACAGGGGGCACCGGGGAGCTGTTTTTT. Amino acid sequence: CAIARTGGTGELFF.